These T cell receptor beta chains were read from a single sample in a study of cytomegalovirus exposure and HLA in healthy donors. Repertoires were generated with immunoSEQ multiplex PCR, while TCRdb's copy carries only in-frame clones and drops some. The sample shows over 95,000 clones, about 80% of them seen only once. Sequencing was performed on PBMCs. These receptors originate from a human donor in good health. Each CDR3 is given with its conserved first and last residue. The D gene is left open where the match is weak. Clone size, where shown, is once, few, many, or a class for clones that have expanded.

19,NA,NA,TRBV28,TRBJ1-4,CASSLGVAGALATNEKLFF,TGTGCCAGCAGTTTAGGAGTAGCAGGGGCCCTCGCAACTAATGAAAAACTGTTTTTT
17,NA,NA,TRBV15,TRBJ2-7,CATSSPGSSGSSYEQYF,TGTGCCACCAGCAGCCCCGGGAGTAGCGGAAGCTCCTACGAGCAGTACTTC
12,NA,NA,TRBV19,TRBJ2-2,CASSGGTGELFF,TGTGCCAGTAGTGGGGGGACCGGGGAGCTGTTTTTT
15,NA,NA,TRBV14,TRBJ1-1,CASSYRTPMNTEAFF,TGTGCCAGCAGCTACAGGACACCGATGAACACTGAAGCTTTCTTT
16,TRBD2,few,TRBV28,TRBJ2-1,CASSPGTSGGDNEQFF,TGTGCCAGCAGTCCTGGGACTAGCGGGGGTGACAATGAGCAGTTCTTC
12,TRBD1,NA,TRBV6-1,TRBJ1-4,CASGDRERQLFF,TGTGCCAGCGGGGACAGGGAGAGGCAACTGTTTTTT
15,TRBD2,NA,TRBV5-1,TRBJ2-5,CASSWASGGEETQYF,TGCGCCAGCAGCTGGGCCAGCGGGGGAGAAGAGACCCAGTACTTC
16,TRBD1,few,TRBV9,TRBJ1-4,CASSVGPGQGNEKLFF,TGTGCCAGCAGCGTAGGGCCGGGACAGGGGAATGAAAAACTGTTTTTT
16,NA,NA,TRBV28,TRBJ2-2,CASSRGWGKNTGELFF,TGTGCCAGCAGTCGGGGGTGGGGGAAGAACACCGGGGAGCTGTTTTTT
13,NA,NA,TRBV6-5,TRBJ1-1,CASRKQSNTEAFF,TGTGCCAGCAGGAAACAATCAAACACTGAAGCTTTCTTT
14,TRBD1,once,TRBV5-1,TRBJ2-5,CASSSGQGAETQYF,TGCGCCAGCAGCTCCGGACAGGGCGCAGAGACCCAGTACTTC
16,NA,NA,TRBV6-5,TRBJ2-2,CASSYDLRLATGELFF,TGTGCCAGCAGTTATGACCTTCGACTCGCCACCGGGGAGCTGTTTTTT
15,TRBD2,NA,TRBV28,TRBJ2-1,CASSLGGLAVNEQFF,TGTGCCAGCAGTTTAGGCGGACTAGCTGTTAATGAGCAGTTCTTC
15,NA,NA,TRBV28,TRBJ2-5,CASSFSLGGTETQYF,TGTGCCAGCAGTTTTTCCCTAGGCGGCACCGAGACCCAGTACTTC
15,NA,few,TRBV6-5,TRBJ2-2,CASSPPGRNTGELFF,TGTGCCAGCAGTCCGCCGGGGAGGAACACCGGGGAGCTGTTTTTT
15,NA,NA,TRBV4-1,TRBJ2-5,CASRSTTGLAETQYF,TGCGCCAGCAGATCCACGACCGGGTTAGCTGAGACCCAGTACTTC
14,TRBD1,NA,TRBV28,TRBJ1-1,CASSSRGRGTEAFF,TGTGCCAGCAGTTCCAGGGGGCGGGGCACTGAAGCTTTCTTT
15,NA,NA,TRBV5-6,TRBJ2-7,CASRFQQERSYEQYF,TGTGCCAGCAGATTCCAACAGGAGCGATCCTACGAGCAGTACTTC